This T cell receptor (beta chain) derives from a study of T-cell reconstitution after alpha-beta-depleted transplantation in children. Overall study findings and caveats: At day 60, the high TCRbeta diversity found in some patients originated from recipient T cells and thymic progenitors that had survived. Several hundred expanded graft clones reportedly supplied alpha-beta T cells about two months after transplant. At the one-year point after transplant, T-cell counts and TCRbeta diversity were found to come mostly from T cells that had been newly produced.

About this clonotype: Its matching antigen is unknown.

Preparation of the TCRbeta library involved a method that used unique molecular identifiers. TCRdb independently ran MiXCR on the PCR reads; one entry per CDR3 protein. The sample lists about 580,000 distinct CDR3 sequences; under 25% were seen once. The CDR3 covers 13 residues. Trimming at V came to 11 bases and at J to 6 bases, leaving 8 bases not matched to a gene. Germline V gene data show CDR1 as ENHRY and CDR2 as SYGVKD. The origin of this receptor is a boy younger than two who had a stem cell transplant for acute myeloid leukemia, so the T cells may come from the graft donor. The sequencing used PBMCs, mostly from graft donor cells, collected 360 days after TCRalphabeta/CD19-depleted stem cell transplant. The V call is TRBV10-3, the J call TRBJ2-2; 8 nucleotides agree with TRBD1. The CDR3: CAGKTGDPGELFF. The CDR3 DNA follows: TGTGCCGGAAAGACAGGGGACCCCGGGGAGCTGTTTTTT.